This entry is about one T cell receptor beta chain. The data stem from a study of shared clonotypes between healthy human individuals. The protocol was immunoSEQ multiplex PCR, while the TCRdb copy is restricted to in-frame clones and leaves out a portion. The sample carries about 2 million clones, less than 95% recorded once. CDR1 SQVTM and CDR2 ANQGSEA come from the germline V gene. The CDR3 sequence is 13 residues long. The ends were cut back, 2 bases at V and 4 bases at J, with 9 bases in the middle. In the naive CD8 group, cells lacked CD45RO and were positively selected for CCR7, so terminally differentiated effector memory CD45RA+ cells were left out.

Sequencing was done on a sample of naive CD8+ T cells sorted from blood. The chain is built from TRBV29-1 and TRBJ2-1; D ambiguous. This TCR derives from a man aged 18-30 years in good health. CDR3 region: CSVERVNYNEQFF. CDR3 nucleotide sequence: TGCAGCGTTGAAAGGGTAAATTACAATGAGCAGTTCTTC.